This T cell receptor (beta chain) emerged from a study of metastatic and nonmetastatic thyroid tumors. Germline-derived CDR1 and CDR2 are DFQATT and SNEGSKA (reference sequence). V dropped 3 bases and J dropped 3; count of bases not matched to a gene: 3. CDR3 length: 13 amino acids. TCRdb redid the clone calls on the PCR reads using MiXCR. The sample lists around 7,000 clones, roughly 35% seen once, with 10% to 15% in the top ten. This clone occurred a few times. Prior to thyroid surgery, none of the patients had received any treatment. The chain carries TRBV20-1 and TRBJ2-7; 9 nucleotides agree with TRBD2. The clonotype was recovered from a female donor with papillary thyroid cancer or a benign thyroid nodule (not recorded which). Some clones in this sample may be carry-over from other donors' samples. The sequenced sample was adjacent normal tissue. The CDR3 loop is CSASRGRVYEQYF. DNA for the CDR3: TGCAGTGCTAGTCGCGGGAGGGTCTACGAGCAGTACTTC.